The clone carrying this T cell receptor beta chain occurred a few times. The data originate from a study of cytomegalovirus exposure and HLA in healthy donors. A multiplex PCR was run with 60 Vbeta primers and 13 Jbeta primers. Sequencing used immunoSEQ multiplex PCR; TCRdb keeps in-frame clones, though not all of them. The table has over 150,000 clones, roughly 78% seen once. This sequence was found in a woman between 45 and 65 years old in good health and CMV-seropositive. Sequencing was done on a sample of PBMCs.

The chain's CDR3 is CASSVGTGEPPLHF. CDR3 nucleotide sequence: TGTGCCAGCAGCGTTGGGACAGGGGAACCACCCCTCCACTTT. V is TRBV5-6 and J is TRBJ1-6; the match to TRBD1 covers 10 bases. V was clipped by 4 bases and J by 11 bases; unmatched bases: 6. This CDR3 is built from 14 residues. CDR1 and CDR2 from the germline V gene are SGHDT and YYEEEE.